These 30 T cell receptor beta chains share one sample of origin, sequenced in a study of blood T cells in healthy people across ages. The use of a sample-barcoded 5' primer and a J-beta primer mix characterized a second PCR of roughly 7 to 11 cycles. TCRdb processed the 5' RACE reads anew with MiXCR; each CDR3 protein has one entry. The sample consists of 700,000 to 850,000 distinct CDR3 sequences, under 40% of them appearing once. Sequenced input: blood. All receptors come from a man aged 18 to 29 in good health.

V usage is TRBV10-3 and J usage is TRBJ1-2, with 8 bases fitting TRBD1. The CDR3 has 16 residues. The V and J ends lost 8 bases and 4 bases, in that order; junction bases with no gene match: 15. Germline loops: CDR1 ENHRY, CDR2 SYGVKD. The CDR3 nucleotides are TGTGCCATCGGCAGGACAGGGCCAGCGCAGGTCTATGGCTACACCTTC. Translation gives CAIGRTGPAQVYGYTF.

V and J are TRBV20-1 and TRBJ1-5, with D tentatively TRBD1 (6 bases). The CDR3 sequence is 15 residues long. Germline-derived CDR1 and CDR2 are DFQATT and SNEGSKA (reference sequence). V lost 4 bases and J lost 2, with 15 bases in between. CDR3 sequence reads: CSAIRTEHRNQPQHF. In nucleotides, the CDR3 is TGCAGTGCTATAAGGACAGAGCACCGCAATCAGCCCCAGCATTTT.

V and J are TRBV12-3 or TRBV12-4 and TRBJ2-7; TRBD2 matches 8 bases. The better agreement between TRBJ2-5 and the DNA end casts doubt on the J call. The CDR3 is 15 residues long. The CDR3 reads CASSSVGLAGETQYF. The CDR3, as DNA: TGTGCCAGCAGTTCCGTGGGGCTAGCGGGAGAGACCCAGTACTTC.

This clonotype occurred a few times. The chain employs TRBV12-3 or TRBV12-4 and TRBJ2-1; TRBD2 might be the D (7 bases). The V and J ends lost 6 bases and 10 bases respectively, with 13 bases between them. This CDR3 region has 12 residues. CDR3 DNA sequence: TGTGCCAGCAGACTAGGGGGGGGGGAGCAGTTCTTC. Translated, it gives CASRLGGGEQFF.

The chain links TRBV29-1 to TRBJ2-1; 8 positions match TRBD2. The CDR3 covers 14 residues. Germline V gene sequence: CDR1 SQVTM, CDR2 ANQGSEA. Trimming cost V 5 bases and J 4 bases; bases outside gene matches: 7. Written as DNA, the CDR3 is TGCAGCGTTCGCAGCGGGGGTGTTTACAATGAGCAGTTCTTC. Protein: CSVRSGGVYNEQFF.

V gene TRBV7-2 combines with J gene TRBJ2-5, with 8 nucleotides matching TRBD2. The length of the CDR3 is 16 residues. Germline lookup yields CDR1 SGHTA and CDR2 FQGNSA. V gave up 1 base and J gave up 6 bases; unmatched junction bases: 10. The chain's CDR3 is CASSLGGGGIGKTQYF. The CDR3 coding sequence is TGTGCCAGCAGCTTAGGGGGCGGGGGGATCGGAAAGACCCAGTACTTC.

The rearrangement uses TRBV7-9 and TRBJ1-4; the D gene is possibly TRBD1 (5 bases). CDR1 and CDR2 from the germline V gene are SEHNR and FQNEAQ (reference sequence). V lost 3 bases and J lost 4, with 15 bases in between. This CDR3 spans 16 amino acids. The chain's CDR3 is CASSFYGGEHNEKLFF. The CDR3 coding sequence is TGTGCCAGCAGCTTTTACGGAGGGGAGCATAATGAAAAACTGTTTTTT.

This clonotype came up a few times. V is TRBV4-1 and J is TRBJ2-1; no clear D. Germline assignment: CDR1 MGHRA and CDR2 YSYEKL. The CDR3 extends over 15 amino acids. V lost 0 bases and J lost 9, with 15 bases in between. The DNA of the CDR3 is TGCGCCAGCAGCCAAGAATCCCAGGAGATGGGTGAGCAGTTCTTC. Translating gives CASSQESQEMGEQFF.

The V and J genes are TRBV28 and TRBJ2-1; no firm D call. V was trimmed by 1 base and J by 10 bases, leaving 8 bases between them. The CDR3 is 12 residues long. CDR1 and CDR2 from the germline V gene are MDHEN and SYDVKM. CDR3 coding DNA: TGTGCCAGCAGTTTATCCCGGCGGGAGCAGTTCTTC. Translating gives CASSLSRREQFF.

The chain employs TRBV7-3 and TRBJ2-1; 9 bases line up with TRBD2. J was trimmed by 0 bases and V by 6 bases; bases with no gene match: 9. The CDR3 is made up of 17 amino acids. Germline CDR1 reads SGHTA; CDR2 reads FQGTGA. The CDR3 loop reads CASSTSSGVSSYNEQFF. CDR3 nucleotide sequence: TGTGCCAGCAGTACCTCTAGCGGGGTTAGCTCCTACAATGAGCAGTTCTTC.

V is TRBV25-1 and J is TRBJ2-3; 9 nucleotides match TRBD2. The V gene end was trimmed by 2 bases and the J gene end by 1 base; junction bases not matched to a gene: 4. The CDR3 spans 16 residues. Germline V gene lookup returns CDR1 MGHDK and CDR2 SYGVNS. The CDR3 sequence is CASSEGERGGTDTQYF. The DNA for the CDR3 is TGTGCCAGCAGTGAAGGGGAGCGGGGGGGCACAGATACGCAGTATTTT.

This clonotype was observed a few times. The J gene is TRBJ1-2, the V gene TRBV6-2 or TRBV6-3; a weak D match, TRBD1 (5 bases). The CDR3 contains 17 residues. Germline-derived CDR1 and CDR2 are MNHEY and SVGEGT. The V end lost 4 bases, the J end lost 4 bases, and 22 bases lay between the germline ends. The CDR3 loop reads CASSSDPGPTALYGYTF. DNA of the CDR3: TGTGCCAGCAGTTCGGATCCGGGACCGACTGCCCTCTATGGCTACACCTTC.

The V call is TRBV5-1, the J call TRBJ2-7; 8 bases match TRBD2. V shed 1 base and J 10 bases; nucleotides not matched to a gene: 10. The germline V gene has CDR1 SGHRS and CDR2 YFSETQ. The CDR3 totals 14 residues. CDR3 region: CASSLSLPREAQYF. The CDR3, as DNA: TGCGCCAGCAGCTTGTCCTTGCCGCGGGAGGCCCAGTACTTC.

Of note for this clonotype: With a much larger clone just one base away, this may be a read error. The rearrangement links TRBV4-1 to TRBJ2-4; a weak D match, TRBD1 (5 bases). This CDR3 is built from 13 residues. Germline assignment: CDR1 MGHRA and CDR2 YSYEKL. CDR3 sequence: CASSQPTSDIRYF. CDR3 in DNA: TGCGCCAGCAGCCAGCCCACTTCGGACATTCGGTACTTC.

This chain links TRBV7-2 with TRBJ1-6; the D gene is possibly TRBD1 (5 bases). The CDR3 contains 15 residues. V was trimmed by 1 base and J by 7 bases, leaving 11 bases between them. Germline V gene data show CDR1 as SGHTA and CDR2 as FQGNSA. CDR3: CASSLGGAENSPLHF. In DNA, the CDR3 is TGTGCCAGCAGCTTAGGGGGCGCGGAAAATTCACCCCTCCACTTT. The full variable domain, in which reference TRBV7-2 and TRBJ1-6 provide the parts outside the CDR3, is GAGVSQSPSNKVTEKGKDVELRCDPISGHTALYWYRQSLGQGLEFLIYFQGNSAPDKSGLPSDRFSAERTGGSVSTLTIQRTQQEDSAVYLCASSLGGAENSPLHFGNGTRLTVT.

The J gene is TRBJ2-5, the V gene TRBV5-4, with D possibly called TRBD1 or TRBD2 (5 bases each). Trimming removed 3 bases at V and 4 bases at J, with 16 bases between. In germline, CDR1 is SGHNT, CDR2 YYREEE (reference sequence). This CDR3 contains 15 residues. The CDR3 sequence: CASSSSGKRGETQYF. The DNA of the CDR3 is TGTGCCAGCAGCTCGTCAGGGAAGAGGGGAGAGACCCAGTACTTC. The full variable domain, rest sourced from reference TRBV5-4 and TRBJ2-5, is ETGVTQSPTHLIKTRGQQVTLRCSSQSGHNTVSWYQQALGQGPQFIFQYYREEENGRGNFPPRFSGLQFPNYSSELNVNALELDDSALYLCASSSSGKRGETQYFGPGTRLLVL.

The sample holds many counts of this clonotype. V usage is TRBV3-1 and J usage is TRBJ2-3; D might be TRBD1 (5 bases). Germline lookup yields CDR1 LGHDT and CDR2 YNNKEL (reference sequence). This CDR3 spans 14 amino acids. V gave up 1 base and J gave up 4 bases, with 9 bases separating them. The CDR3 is CASSQGPTADTQYF. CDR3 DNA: TGTGCCAGCAGCCAAGGTCCGACAGCAGATACGCAGTATTTT.

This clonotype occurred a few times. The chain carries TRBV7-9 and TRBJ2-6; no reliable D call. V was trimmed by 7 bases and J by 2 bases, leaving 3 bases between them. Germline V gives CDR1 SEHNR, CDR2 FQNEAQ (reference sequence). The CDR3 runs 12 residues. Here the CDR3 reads CASIAGANVLTF. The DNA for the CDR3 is TGTGCCAGCATAGCTGGGGCCAACGTCCTGACTTTC. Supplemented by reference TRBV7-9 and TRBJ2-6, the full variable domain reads DTGVSQNPRHKITKRGQNVTFRCDPISEHNRLYWYRQTLGQGPEFLTYFQNEAQLEKSRLLSDRFSAERPKGSFSTLEIQRTEQGDSAMYLCASIAGANVLTFGAGSRLTVL.

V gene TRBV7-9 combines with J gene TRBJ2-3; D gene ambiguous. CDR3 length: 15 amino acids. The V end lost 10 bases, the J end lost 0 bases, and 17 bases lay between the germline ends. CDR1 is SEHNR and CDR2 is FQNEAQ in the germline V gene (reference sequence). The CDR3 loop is CATSFPFKSTDTQYF. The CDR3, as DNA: TGTGCCACATCCTTCCCTTTTAAGAGCACAGATACGCAGTATTTT. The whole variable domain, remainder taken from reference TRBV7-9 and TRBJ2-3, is DTGVSQNPRHKITKRGQNVTFRCDPISEHNRLYWYRQTLGQGPEFLTYFQNEAQLEKSRLLSDRFSAERPKGSFSTLEIQRTEQGDSAMYLCATSFPFKSTDTQYFGPGTRLTVL.

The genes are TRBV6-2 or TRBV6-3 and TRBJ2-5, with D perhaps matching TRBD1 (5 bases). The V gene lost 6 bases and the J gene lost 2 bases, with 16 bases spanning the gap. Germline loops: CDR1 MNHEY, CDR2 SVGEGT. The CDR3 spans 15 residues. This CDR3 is CASRPPTGAQETQYF. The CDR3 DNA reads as TGTGCCAGCAGACCCCCTACAGGCGCGCAAGAGACCCAGTACTTC.

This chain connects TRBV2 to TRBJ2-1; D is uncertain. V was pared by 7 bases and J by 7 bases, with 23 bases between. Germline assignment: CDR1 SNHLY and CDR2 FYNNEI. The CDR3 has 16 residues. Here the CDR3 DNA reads TGTGCCAGCACCGGAGAAGGGCTTGCCCTAACAAATGAGCAGTTCTTC. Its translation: CASTGEGLALTNEQFF. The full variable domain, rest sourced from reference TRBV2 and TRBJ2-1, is EPEVTQTPSHQVTQMGQEVILRCVPISNHLYFYWYRQILGQKVEFLVSFYNNEISEKSEIFDDQFSVERPDGSNFTLKIRSTKLEDSAMYFCASTGEGLALTNEQFFGPGTRLTVL.

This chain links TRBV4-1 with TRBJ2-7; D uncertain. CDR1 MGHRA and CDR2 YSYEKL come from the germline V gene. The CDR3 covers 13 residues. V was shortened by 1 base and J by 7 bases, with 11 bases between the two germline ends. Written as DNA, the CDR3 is TGCGCCAGCAGCCAAGTACTGTACAATGAGCAGTACTTC. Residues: CASSQVLYNEQYF.

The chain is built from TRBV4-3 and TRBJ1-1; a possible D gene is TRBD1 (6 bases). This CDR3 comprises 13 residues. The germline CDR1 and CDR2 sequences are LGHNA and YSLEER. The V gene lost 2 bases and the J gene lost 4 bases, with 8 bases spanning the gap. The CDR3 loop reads CASSQRGGTEAFF. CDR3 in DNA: TGCGCCAGCAGCCAAAGGGGGGGCACTGAAGCTTTCTTT.

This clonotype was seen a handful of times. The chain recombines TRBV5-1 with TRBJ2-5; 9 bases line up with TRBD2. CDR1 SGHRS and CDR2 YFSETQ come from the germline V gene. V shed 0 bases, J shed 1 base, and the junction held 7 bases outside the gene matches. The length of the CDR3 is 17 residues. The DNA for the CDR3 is TGCGCCAGCAGCTTGGACGATAGCGGGGGCCTCCAAGAGACCCAGTACTTC. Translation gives CASSLDDSGGLQETQYF.

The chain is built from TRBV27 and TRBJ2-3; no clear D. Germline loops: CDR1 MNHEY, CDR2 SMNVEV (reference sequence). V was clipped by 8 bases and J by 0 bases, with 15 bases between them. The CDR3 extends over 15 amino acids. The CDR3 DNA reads TGTGCCAGCTGCCCCCAGGACCCTAGCACAGATACGCAGTATTTT. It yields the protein CASCPQDPSTDTQYF.

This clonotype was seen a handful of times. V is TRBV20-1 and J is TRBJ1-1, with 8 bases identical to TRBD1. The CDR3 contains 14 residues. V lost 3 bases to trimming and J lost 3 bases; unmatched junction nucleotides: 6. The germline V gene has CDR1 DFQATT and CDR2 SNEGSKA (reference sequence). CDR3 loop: CSARAGTGDTEAFF. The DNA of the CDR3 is TGCAGTGCTAGGGCCGGGACAGGAGACACTGAAGCTTTCTTT.

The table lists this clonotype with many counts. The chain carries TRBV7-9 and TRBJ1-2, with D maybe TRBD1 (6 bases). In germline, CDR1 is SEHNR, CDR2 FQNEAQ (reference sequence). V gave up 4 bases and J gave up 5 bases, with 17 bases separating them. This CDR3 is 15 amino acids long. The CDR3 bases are TGTGCCAGCAGCTCGGCCCGGGGGCCGCTGTATGGCTACACCTTC. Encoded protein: CASSSARGPLYGYTF.

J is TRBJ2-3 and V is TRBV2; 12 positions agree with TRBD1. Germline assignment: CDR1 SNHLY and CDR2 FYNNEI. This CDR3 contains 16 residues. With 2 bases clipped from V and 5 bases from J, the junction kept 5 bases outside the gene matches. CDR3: CASSEPGQGAVDTQYF. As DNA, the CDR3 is TGTGCCAGCAGTGAACCGGGACAGGGGGCTGTAGATACGCAGTATTTT.

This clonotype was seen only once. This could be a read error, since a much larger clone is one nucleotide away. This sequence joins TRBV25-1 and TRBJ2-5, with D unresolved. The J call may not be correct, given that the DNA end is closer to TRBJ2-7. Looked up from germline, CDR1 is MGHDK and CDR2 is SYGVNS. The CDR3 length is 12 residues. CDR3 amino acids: CASSESHTEQYF. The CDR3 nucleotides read TGTGCCAGCAGTGAAAGCCATACCGAGCAGTACTTC.

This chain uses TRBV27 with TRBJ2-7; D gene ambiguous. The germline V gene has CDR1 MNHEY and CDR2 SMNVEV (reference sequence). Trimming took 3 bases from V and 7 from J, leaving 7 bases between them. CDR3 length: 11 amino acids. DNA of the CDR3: TGTGCCAGCAGTTTCTCTCATGAGCAGTACTTC. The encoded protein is CASSFSHEQYF.